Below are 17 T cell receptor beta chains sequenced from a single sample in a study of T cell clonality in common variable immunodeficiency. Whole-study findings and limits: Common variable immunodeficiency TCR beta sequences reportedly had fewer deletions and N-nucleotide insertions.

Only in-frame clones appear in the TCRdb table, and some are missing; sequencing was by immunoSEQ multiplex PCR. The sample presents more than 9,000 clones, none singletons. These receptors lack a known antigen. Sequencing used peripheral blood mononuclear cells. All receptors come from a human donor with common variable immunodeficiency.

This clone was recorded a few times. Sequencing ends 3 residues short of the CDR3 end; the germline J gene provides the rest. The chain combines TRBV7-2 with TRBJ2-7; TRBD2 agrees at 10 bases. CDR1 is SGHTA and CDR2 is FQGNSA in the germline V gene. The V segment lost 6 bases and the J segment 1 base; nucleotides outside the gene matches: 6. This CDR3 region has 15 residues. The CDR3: CASSKLAGVSYEQYF. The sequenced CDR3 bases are TGTGCCAGCAGTAAGCTAGCGGGAGTGTCCTACGAG.

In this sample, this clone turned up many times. CDR3 in amino acids: CASSEARTVEQFF. The sequenced part of the CDR3 DNA is TGTGCCAGCAGTGAAGCGCGAACAGTTGAG. This rearrangement joins TRBV6-1 to TRBJ2-1; D remains unclear. The read falls 3 residues short of the CDR3 end, and the missing part is taken from the germline J gene. The V end was cut by 0 bases, the J end by 9 bases, with 9 bases between. The V gene's germline CDR1 is MNHNS and CDR2 SASEGT. This CDR3 contains 13 residues.

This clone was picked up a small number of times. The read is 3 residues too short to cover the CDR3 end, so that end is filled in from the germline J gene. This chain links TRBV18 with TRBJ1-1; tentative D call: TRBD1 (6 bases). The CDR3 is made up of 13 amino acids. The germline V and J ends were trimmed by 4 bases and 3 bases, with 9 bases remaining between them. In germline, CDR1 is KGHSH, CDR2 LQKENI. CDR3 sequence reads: CASSQQGYTEAFF. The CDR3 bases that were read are TGTGCCAGCTCACAACAGGGCTACACTGAA. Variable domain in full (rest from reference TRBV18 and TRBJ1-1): NAGVMQNPRHLVRRRGQEARLRCSPMKGHSHVYWYRQLPEEGLKFMVYLQKENIIDESGMPKERFSAEFPKEGPSILRIQQVVRGDSAAYFCASSQQGYTEAFFGQGTRLTVV.

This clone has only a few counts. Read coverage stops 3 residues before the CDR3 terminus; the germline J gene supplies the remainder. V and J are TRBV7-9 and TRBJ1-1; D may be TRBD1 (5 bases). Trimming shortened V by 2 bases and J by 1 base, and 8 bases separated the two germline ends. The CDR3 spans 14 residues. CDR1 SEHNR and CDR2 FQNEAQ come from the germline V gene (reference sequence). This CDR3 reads CASSLIGGNTEAFF. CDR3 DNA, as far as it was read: TGTGCCAGCAGCTTAATCGGGGGGAACACTGAA.

The DNA read from the CDR3 is TGTGCCAGCAGCCTGACTGGGGGGAAGGAGACC. Protein: CASSLTGGKET. The complete CDR3 protein is CASSLTGGKETQYF. The rearrangement joins TRBV7-9 to TRBJ2-5; the D gene is possibly TRBD2 (6 bases). The CDR3 end is not reached by the read, which stops 3 residues before it; the germline J gene fills it in. Looked up from germline, CDR1 is SEHNR and CDR2 is FQNEAQ (reference sequence). The CDR3 has 14 amino acids. V lost 5 bases and J 5 bases, leaving 15 bases between the germline ends. The full variable domain, rest sourced from reference TRBV7-9 and TRBJ2-5, is DTGVSQNPRHKITKRGQNVTFRCDPISEHNRLYWYRQTLGQGPEFLTYFQNEAQLEKSRLLSDRFSAERPKGSFSTLEIQRTEQGDSAMYLCASSLTGGKETQYFGPGTRLLVL.

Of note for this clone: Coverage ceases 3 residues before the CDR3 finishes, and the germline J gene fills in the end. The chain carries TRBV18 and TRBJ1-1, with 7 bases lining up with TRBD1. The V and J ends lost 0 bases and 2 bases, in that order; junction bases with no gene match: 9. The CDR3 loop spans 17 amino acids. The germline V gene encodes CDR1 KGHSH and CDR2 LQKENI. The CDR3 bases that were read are TGTGCCAGCTCACCACCATGGGGAGGGACAGCTAACACTGAA. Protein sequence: CASSPPWGGTANTE. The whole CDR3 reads CASSPPWGGTANTEAFF.

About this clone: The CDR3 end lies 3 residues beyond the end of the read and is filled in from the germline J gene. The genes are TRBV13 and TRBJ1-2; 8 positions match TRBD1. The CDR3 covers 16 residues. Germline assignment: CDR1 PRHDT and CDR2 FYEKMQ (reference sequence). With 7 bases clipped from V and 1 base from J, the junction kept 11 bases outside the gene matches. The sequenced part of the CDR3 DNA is TGTGCCAGCATGGGGGGATGGGACAGGAGTAACTATGGC. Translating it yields CASMGGWDRSNYG. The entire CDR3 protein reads CASMGGWDRSNYGYTF. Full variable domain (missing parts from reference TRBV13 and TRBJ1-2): AAGVIQSPRHLIKEKRETATLKCYPIPRHDTVYWYQQGPGQDPQFLISFYEKMQSDKGSIPDRFSAQQFSDYHSELNMSSLELGDSALYFCASMGGWDRSNYGYTFGSGTRLTVV.

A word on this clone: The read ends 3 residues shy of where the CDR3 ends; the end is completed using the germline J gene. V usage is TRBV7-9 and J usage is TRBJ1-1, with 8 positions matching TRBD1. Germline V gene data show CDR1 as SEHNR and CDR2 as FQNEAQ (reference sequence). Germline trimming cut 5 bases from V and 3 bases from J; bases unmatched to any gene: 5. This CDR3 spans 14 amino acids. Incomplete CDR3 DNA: TGTGCCAGCAGCGTACAGGGGGTTTACACTGAA. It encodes CASSVQGVYTE. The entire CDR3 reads CASSVQGVYTEAFF.

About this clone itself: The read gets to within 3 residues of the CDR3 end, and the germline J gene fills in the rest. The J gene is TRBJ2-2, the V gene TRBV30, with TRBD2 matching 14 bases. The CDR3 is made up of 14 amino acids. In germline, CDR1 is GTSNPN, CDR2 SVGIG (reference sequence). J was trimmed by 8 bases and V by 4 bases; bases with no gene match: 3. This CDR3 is CAWTGTSGSGELFF. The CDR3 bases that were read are TGTGCCTGGACCGGGACTAGCGGGAGTGGGGAG.

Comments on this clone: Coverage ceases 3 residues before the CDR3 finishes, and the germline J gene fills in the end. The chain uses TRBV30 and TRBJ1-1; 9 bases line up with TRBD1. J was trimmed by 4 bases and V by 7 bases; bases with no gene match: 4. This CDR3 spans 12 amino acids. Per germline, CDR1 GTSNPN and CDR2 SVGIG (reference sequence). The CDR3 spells CASGQGGTEAFF. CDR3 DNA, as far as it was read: TGTGCCTCGGGACAGGGTGGCACTGAA.

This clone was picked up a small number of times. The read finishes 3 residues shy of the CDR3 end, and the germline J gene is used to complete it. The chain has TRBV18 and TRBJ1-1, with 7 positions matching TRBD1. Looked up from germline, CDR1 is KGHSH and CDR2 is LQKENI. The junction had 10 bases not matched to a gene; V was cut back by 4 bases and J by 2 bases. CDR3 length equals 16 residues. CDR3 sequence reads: CASSQKPTGVNTEAFF. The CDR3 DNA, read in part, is TGTGCCAGCTCACAAAAACCCACAGGGGTTAACACTGAA.

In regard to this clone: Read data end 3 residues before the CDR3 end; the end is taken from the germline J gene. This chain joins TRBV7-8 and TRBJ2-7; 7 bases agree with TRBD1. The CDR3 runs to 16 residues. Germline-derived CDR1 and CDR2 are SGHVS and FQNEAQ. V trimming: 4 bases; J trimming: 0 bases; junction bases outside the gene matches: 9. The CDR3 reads CASSSRTGRNSYEQYF. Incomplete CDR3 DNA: TGTGCCAGCAGCTCCCGGACAGGCCGTAACTCCTACGAG.

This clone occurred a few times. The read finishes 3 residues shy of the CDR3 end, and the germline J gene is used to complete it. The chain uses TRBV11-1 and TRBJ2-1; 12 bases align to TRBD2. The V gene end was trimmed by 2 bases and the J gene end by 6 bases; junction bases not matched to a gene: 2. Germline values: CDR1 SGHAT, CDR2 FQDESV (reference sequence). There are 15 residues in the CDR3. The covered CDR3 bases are TGTGCCAGCAGCTTAAGACTAGCGGGAGCCAATGAG. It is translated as CASSLRLAGANE. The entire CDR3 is CASSLRLAGANEQFF.

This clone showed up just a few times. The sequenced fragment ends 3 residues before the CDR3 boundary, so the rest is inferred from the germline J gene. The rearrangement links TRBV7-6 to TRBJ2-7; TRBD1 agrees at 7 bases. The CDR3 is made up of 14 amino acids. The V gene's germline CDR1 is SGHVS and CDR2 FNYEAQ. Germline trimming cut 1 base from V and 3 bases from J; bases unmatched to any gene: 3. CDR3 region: CASSLDQGDYEQYF. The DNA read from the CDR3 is TGTGCCAGCAGCTTAGACCAGGGGGACTACGAG.

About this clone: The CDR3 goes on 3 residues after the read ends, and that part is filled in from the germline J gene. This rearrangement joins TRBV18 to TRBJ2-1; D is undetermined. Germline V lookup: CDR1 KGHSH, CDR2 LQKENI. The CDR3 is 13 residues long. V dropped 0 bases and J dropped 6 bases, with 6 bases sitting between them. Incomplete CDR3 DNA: TGTGCCAGCTCACCACCCCTCGGCAATGAG. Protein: CASSPPLGNE. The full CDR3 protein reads CASSPPLGNEQFF.

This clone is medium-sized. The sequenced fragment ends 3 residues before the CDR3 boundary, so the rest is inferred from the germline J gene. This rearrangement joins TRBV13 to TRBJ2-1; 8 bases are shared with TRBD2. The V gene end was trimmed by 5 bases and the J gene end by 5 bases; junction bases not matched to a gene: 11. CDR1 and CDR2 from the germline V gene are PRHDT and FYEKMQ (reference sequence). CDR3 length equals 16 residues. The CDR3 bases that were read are TGTGCCAGCAGCCCCGCCGGGACTAGACGGAACAATGAG. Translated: CASSPAGTRRNNE. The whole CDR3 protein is CASSPAGTRRNNEQFF.

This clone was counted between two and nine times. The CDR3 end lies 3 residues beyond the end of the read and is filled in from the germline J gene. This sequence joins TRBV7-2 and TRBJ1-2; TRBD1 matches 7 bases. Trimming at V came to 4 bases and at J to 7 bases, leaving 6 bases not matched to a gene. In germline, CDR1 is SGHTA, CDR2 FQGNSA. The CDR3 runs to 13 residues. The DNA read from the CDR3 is TGTGCCAGCAGCTATAAACAGGGGACTGGC. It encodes CASSYKQGTG. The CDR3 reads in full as CASSYKQGTGYTF. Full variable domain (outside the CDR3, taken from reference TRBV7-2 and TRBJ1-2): GAGVSQSPSNKVTEKGKDVELRCDPISGHTALYWYRQSLGQGLEFLIYFQGNSAPDKSGLPSDRFSAERTGGSVSTLTIQRTQQEDSAVYLCASSYKQGTGYTFGSGTRLTVV.